The T cell receptor beta chain under discussion was sequenced for a study of cytomegalovirus exposure and HLA in healthy donors. Study in general: A preliminary data release comprised about 85 million unique TCRs obtained from HLA-typed donors.

Study-wide results and limits: Associated with HLA alleles at 0.05 false discovery rate in a later analysis were some 16,000 TCR beta sequences. An analysis that came later showed most CMV-associated TCR beta chains appearing HLA-restricted. An assumption of roughly uniform sequencing depth across donors underlay the presence/absence analyses.

To note about this clone: Its target is not known.

The PCR employed 60 Vbeta primers together with 13 Jbeta primers. Profiling relied on immunoSEQ multiplex PCR, and the TCRdb table lists in-frame clones only, not all of them. Among 69,000 or so clones listed, about 80% were seen once. The sequenced material came from PBMCs. This receptor was obtained from a man aged 18-30 years in good health and CMV-seronegative.

CDR3 in amino acids: CASSYSRVGSEKLFF. CDR3 sequence (DNA): TGTGCCAGCAGTTACTCGAGAGTGGGGAGCGAAAAACTGTTTTTT. V is TRBV6-5 and J is TRBJ1-4; D remains unclear. CDR1 is MNHEY and CDR2 is SVGAGI in the germline V gene. The CDR3 contains 15 residues. V lost 0 bases, J lost 8 bases, and 13 bases lay in between.